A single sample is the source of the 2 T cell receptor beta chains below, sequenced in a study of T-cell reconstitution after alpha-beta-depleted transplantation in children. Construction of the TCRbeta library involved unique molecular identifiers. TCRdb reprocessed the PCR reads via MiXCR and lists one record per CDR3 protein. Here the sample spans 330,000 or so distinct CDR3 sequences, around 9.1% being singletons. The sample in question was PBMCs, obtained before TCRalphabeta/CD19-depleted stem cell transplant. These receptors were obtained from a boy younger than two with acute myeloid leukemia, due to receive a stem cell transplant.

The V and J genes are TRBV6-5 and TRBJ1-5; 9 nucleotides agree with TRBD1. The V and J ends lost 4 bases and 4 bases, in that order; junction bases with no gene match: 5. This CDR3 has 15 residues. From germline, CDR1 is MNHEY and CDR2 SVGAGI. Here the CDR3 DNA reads TGTGCCAGCAGTTCTCGGGACAGGGCAAATCAGCCCCAGCATTTT. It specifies CASSSRDRANQPQHF.

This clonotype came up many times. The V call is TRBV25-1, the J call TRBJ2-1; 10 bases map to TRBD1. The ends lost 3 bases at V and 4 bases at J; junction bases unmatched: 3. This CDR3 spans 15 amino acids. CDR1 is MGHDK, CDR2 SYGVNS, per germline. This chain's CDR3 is CASSDTGQGYNEQFF. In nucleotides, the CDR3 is TGTGCCAGCAGTGACACGGGACAGGGGTACAATGAGCAGTTCTTC.